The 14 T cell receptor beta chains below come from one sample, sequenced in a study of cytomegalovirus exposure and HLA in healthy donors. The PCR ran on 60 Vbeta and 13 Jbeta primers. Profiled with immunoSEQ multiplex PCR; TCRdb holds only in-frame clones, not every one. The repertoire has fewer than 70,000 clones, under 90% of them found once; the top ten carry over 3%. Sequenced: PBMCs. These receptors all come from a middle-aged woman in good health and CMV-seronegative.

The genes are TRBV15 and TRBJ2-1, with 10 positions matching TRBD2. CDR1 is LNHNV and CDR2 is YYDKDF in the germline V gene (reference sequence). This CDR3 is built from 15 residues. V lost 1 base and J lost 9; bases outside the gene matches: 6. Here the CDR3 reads CATSRGASGRLEQFF. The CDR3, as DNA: TGTGCCACCAGCAGAGGGGCTAGCGGGAGACTTGAGCAGTTCTTC.

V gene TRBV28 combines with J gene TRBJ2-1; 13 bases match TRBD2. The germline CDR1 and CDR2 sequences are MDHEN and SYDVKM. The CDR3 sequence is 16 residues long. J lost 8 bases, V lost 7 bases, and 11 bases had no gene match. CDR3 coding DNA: TGTGCCAGCACACCAAGGACTAGCGGGAGCATGCATGAGCAGTTCTTC. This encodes CASTPRTSGSMHEQFF.

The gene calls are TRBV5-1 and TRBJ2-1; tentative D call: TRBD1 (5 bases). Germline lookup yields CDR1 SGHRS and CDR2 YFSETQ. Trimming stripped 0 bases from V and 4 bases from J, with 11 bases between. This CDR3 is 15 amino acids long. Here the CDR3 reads CASSLAGQAYNEQFF. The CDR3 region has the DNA TGCGCCAGCAGCTTGGCAGGACAAGCTTACAATGAGCAGTTCTTC.

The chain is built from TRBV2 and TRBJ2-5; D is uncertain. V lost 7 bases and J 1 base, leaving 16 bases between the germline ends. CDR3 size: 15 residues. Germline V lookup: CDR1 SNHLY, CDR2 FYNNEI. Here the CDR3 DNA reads TGTGCCAGCACCGCCTCCCCGGAGCCCCAAGAGACCCAGTACTTC. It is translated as CASTASPEPQETQYF.

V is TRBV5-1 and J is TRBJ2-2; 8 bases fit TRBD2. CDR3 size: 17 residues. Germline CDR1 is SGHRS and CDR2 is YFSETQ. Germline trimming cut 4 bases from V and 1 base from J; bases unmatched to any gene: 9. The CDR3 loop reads CASSRAGATKNTGELFF. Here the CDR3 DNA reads TGCGCCAGCAGCCGAGCGGGAGCCACAAAGAACACCGGGGAGCTGTTTTTT.

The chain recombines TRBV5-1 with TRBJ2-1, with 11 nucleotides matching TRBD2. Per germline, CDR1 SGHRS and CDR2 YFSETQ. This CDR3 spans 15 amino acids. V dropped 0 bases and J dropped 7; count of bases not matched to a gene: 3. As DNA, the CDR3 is TGCGCCAGCAGCTTGGGACTAGCGGGATGGAATGAGCAGTTCTTC. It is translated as CASSLGLAGWNEQFF.

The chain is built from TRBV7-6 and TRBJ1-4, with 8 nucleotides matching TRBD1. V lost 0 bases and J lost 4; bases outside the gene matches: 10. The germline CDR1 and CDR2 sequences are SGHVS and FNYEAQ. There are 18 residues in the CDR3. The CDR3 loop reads CASSLAPGTGRINEKLFF. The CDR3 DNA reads TGTGCCAGCAGCTTAGCTCCAGGGACAGGAAGGATTAATGAAAAACTGTTTTTT. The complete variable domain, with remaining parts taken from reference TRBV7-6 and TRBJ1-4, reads GAGVSQSPRYKVTKRGQDVALRCDPISGHVSLYWYRQALGQGPEFLTYFNYEAQQDKSGLPNDRFSAERPEGSISTLTIQRTEQRDSAMYRCASSLAPGTGRINEKLFFGSGTQLSVL.

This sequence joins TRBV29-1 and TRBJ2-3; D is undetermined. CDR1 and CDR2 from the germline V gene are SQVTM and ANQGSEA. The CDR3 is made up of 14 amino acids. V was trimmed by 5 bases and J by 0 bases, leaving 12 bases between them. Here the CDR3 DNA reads TGCAGCGTTTATTGGGCACCTAGCACAGATACGCAGTATTTT. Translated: CSVYWAPSTDTQYF.

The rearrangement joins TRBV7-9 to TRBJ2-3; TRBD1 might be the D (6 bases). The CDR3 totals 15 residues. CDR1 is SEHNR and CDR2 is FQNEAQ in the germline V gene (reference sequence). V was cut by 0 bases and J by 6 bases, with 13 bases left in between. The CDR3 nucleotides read TGTGCCAGCAGCTTAGCAGCAGGGGTTGTTGATACGCAGTATTTT. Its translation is CASSLAAGVVDTQYF.

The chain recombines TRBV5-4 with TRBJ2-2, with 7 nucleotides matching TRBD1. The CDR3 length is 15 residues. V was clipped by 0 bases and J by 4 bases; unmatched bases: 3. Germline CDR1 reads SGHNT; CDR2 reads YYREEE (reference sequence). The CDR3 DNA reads TGTGCCAGCAGCTTGGGACAGGGCCCCACCGGGGAGCTGTTTTTT. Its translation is CASSLGQGPTGELFF.

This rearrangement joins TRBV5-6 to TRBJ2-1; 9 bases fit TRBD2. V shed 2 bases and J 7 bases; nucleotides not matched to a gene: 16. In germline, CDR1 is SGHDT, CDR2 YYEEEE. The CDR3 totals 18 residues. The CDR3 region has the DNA TGTGCCAGCAGCTTCCGACTAGCGGCAACCTCCACCTCGAATGAGCAGTTCTTC. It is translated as CASSFRLAATSTSNEQFF.

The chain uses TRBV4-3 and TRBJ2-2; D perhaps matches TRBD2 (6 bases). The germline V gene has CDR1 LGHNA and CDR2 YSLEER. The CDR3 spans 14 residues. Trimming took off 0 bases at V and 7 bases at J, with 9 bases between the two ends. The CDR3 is CASSQDGSVGELFF. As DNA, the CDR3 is TGCGCCAGCAGCCAAGACGGGAGCGTCGGGGAGCTGTTTTTT.

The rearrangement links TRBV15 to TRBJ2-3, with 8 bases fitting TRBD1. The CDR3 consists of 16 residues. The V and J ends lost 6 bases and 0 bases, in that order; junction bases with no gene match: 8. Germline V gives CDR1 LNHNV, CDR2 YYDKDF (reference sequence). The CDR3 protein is CATSPSGGLSTDTQYF. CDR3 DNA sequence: TGTGCCACCAGTCCTTCAGGGGGCCTTAGCACAGATACGCAGTATTTT.

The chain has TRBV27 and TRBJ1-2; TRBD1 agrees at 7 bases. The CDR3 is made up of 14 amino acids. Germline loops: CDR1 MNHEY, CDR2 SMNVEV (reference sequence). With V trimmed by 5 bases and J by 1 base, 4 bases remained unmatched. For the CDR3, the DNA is TGTGCCAGCAGTCGGGACAGCCTTAACTATGGCTACACCTTC. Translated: CASSRDSLNYGYTF.